The table lists the clone carrying this T cell receptor beta chain with a few counts. By 5'RACE template switching, TCR cDNA was produced, with a universal primer site and UMIs added in the process. From the 5' RACE reads, TCRdb called clonotypes with MiXCR, one entry per CDR3 protein. Of 300,000 to 400,000 distinct CDR3 sequences in the sample, roughly 9.4% are singletons; the top ten hold roughly 18%. The data stem from a study of T cells after yellow fever vaccination. The germline V gene encodes CDR1 DFQATT and CDR2 SNEGSKA (reference sequence). V was pared by 3 bases and J by 0 bases, with 11 bases between. CDR3 size: 14 residues.

Sequences were derived from PBMCs, sampled on the day of the first yellow fever vaccination. The clonotype originates from a man between 18 and 29 years old who received the YFV17D yellow fever vaccine. The J gene is TRBJ1-2, the V gene TRBV20-1; a possible D gene is TRBD1 (5 bases). CDR3 sequence (DNA): TGCAGTGCTAGGCGACCAGGGACTAACTATGGCTACACCTTC. It encodes CSARRPGTNYGYTF.